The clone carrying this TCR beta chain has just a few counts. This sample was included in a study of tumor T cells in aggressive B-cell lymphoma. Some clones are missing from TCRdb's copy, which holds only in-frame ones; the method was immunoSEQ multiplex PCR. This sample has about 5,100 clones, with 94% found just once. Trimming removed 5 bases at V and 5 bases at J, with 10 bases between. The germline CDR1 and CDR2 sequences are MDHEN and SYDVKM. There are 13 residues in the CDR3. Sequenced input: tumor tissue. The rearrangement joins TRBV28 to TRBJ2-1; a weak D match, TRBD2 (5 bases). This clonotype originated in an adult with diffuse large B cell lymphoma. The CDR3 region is CASSNLEDNEQFF. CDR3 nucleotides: TGTGCCAGCAGTAATTTGGAGGACAATGAGCAGTTCTTC.